The 22 T cell receptor beta chains below all came from one sample that was sequenced in a study of cytomegalovirus exposure and HLA in healthy donors. With 60 Vbeta and 13 Jbeta primers, the PCR was carried out. This table comes from immunoSEQ multiplex PCR, and its TCRdb copy is limited to in-frame clones, with some not included. This table holds around 110,000 clones, about 68% found once. Sequenced: PBMCs. These receptor sequences come from a woman aged 40 to 50 in good health and CMV-seropositive.

V gene TRBV27 combines with J gene TRBJ2-7; 10 bases are a match to TRBD2. The CDR3 runs 16 residues. The germline V gene encodes CDR1 MNHEY and CDR2 SMNVEV (reference sequence). V gave up 2 bases and J gave up 0 bases; unmatched junction bases: 4. CDR3 in DNA: TGTGCCAGCAGTTTAGGGGCTAGCGGGAGCTCCTACGAGCAGTACTTC. Amino acids: CASSLGASGSSYEQYF.

The V call is TRBV6-6, the J call TRBJ1-2; unclear D gene. The CDR3 sequence is 14 residues long. Trimming pared 7 bases from V and 2 bases from J, leaving 14 bases between. The V gene's germline CDR1 is MNHNY and CDR2 SVGAGI (reference sequence). This CDR3 is CASTSSWSNYGYTF. The DNA for the CDR3 is TGTGCCAGCACAAGTAGTTGGTCGAACTATGGCTACACCTTC.

The chain joins TRBV7-8 to TRBJ2-1; 10 bases are a match to TRBD2. The CDR3 is 15 residues long. Trimming at V came to 6 bases and at J to 5 bases, leaving 7 bases not matched to a gene. Germline CDR1 and CDR2: SGHVS and FQNEAQ. The CDR3 coding sequence is TGTGCCAGCAGTCGACTAGCGGGTCACGACAATGAGCAGTTCTTC. Translation: CASSRLAGHDNEQFF.

This rearrangement joins TRBV5-1 to TRBJ2-1; tentative D call: TRBD2 (7 bases). The CDR3 has 18 amino acids. Trimming took off 0 bases at V and 2 bases at J, with 18 bases between the two ends. Germline-derived CDR1 and CDR2 are SGHRS and YFSETQ. As DNA, the CDR3 is TGCGCCAGCAGCTTGGCAGGCGCGTGGGAGGGGGCCTACAATGAGCAGTTCTTC. Encoded protein: CASSLAGAWEGAYNEQFF.

The chain is built from TRBV7-2 and TRBJ1-2; TRBD1 agrees at 8 bases. The germline gives CDR1 SGHTA, CDR2 FQGNSA. The CDR3 totals 15 residues. Trimming cost V 2 bases and J 7 bases; bases outside gene matches: 9. The CDR3 DNA reads TGTGCCAGCAGCTTATCGGCAGGGGGCAATGGTGGCTACACCTTC. Protein product: CASSLSAGGNGGYTF.

This clone was observed a handful of times. V and J are TRBV7-9 and TRBJ2-3; D is perhaps TRBD2 (6 bases). Looked up from germline, CDR1 is SEHNR and CDR2 is FQNEAQ (reference sequence). The ends were cut back, 2 bases at V and 2 bases at J, with 14 bases in the middle. The length of the CDR3 is 16 residues. The CDR3 reads CASSLSRETDTDTQYF. The DNA of the CDR3 is TGTGCCAGCAGCTTATCTCGGGAGACCGACACAGATACGCAGTATTTT.

CDR3 sequence reads: CASSLSAGGTDTQYF. The CDR3 DNA reads as TGTGCCAGCAGCTTGTCGGCGGGAGGCACAGATACGCAGTATTTT. The V and J genes are TRBV7-2 and TRBJ2-3; the match to TRBD2 covers 7 bases. The V segment lost 3 bases and the J segment 1 base; nucleotides outside the gene matches: 4. CDR3 length: 15 residues. Germline CDR1 and CDR2: SGHTA and FQGNSA.

The chain links TRBV5-1 to TRBJ1-2; 9 bases match TRBD1. Per germline, CDR1 SGHRS and CDR2 YFSETQ. This CDR3 region has 15 residues. J was trimmed by 2 bases and V by 4 bases; bases with no gene match: 6. CDR3 in amino acids: CASSLPGTGNYGYTF. The CDR3 DNA is TGCGCCAGCAGCCTACCTGGGACAGGGAACTATGGCTACACCTTC. Complete variable domain (other parts from reference TRBV5-1 and TRBJ1-2): KAGVTQTPRYLIKTRGQQVTLSCSPISGHRSVSWYQQTPGQGLQFLFEYFSETQRNKGNFPGRFSGRQFSNSRSEMNVSTLELGDSALYLCASSLPGTGNYGYTFGSGTRLTVV.

This sequence joins TRBV29-1 and TRBJ2-7; 8 bases fit TRBD1. J lost 0 bases, V lost 6 bases, and 7 bases had no gene match. The CDR3 covers 14 residues. Germline assignment: CDR1 SQVTM and CDR2 ANQGSEA. The CDR3 loop reads CSVAGQASSYEQYF. The CDR3 nucleotides read TGCAGCGTCGCGGGACAGGCGTCCTCCTACGAGCAGTACTTC.

CDR3 protein: CASRLTSGSWALDTQYF. The CDR3 DNA follows: TGTGCCAGCAGATTGACTAGCGGGAGTTGGGCATTGGATACGCAGTATTTT. V usage is TRBV28 and J usage is TRBJ2-3; the match to TRBD2 covers 12 bases. Germline assignment: CDR1 MDHEN and CDR2 SYDVKM. There are 17 residues in the CDR3. After removal of 6 bases from V and 6 bases from J, the junction contained 13 bases not matched to a gene.

The chain links TRBV4-3 to TRBJ2-1; D remains unclear. CDR3 length: 16 residues. Germline CDR1 is LGHNA and CDR2 is YSLEER. V lost 0 bases and J lost 8, with 17 bases in between. CDR3 nucleotides: TGCGCCAGCAGCCAAGATAATAGCCCCTGGTGGTATGAGCAGTTCTTC. It is translated as CASSQDNSPWWYEQFF.

This clone was counted between two and nine times. The chain uses TRBV7-8 and TRBJ1-1; TRBD1 is a possible D gene (6 bases). Germline-derived CDR1 and CDR2 are SGHVS and FQNEAQ. The length of the CDR3 is 14 residues. The germline V and J ends were trimmed by 8 bases and 8 bases, with 21 bases remaining between them. CDR3 region: CASFQGQSGVEAFF. In nucleotides, the CDR3 is TGTGCCAGCTTCCAAGGACAGTCAGGAGTGGAAGCTTTCTTT.

V is TRBV30 and J is TRBJ2-3, with 7 bases matching TRBD2. This CDR3 region has 13 residues. V dropped 4 bases and J dropped 11; count of bases not matched to a gene: 12. Germline V gene sequence: CDR1 GTSNPN, CDR2 SVGIG (reference sequence). The CDR3 sequence: CAWNSGFGREQYF. The CDR3, as DNA: TGTGCCTGGAATAGCGGGTTCGGCCGTGAGCAGTATTTT.

This clone was counted only a few times. The chain combines TRBV6-1 with TRBJ2-5, with D maybe TRBD2 (7 bases). The J call may be incorrect, as the DNA end agrees better with TRBJ2-7. This CDR3 contains 15 residues. Germline V CDR1 and CDR2: MNHNS, SASEGT. The CDR3 is CASSEAPGEGGEQYF. The CDR3 region has the DNA TGTGCCAGCAGTGAAGCGCCGGGGGAGGGGGGCGAGCAGTACTTC.

This clone was detected only a few times. The chain is built from TRBV7-2 and TRBJ2-7; D is unclear. Germline loops: CDR1 SGHTA, CDR2 FQGNSA. The V end was cut by 5 bases, the J end by 4 bases, with 9 bases between. This CDR3 is built from 12 residues. The CDR3 nucleotides read TGTGCCAGCAGCGCACTGGTTTACGAGCAGTACTTC. Its translation: CASSALVYEQYF.

This clone has a single count. J is TRBJ1-1 and V is TRBV7-8; D possibly corresponds to TRBD1 (5 bases). Germline V gene data show CDR1 as SGHVS and CDR2 as FQNEAQ. Trimming removed 5 bases from V and 0 bases from J, with 13 bases in between. The length of the CDR3 is 15 residues. The CDR3: CASSPLGGLNTEAFF. For the CDR3, the DNA is TGTGCCAGCAGCCCGCTGGGGGGATTGAACACTGAAGCTTTCTTT. Looking up the rest from reference TRBV7-8 and TRBJ1-1 gives the full variable domain: GAGVSQSPRYKVAKRGQDVALRCDPISGHVSLFWYQQALGQGPEFLTYFQNEAQLDKSGLPSDRFFAERPEGSVSTLKIQRTQQEDSAVYLCASSPLGGLNTEAFFGQGTRLTVV.

This chain connects TRBV19 to TRBJ1-2; D possibly corresponds to TRBD1 (6 bases). Deletions cut 2 bases from V and 5 bases from J, with 12 bases between. The germline V gene has CDR1 LNHDA and CDR2 SQIVND (reference sequence). This CDR3 has 14 amino acids. The CDR3 DNA reads TGTGCCAGTAGTATAACACAGGGAAGGTATGGCTACACCTTC. It encodes CASSITQGRYGYTF.

The V and J genes are TRBV29-1 and TRBJ2-3; unclear D gene. The CDR3 sequence is 14 residues long. V was pared by 4 bases and J by 0 bases, with 11 bases between. Germline CDR1 and CDR2: SQVTM and ANQGSEA. The CDR3: CSVGRVISTDTQYF. The CDR3 DNA is TGCAGCGTTGGGAGAGTCATTAGCACAGATACGCAGTATTTT.

Concerning this clone itself: One end of the junction fails to match germline, which may point to a read error. The chain links TRBV7-9 to TRBJ2-7; weak D call: TRBD1 (6 bases). Germline CDR1 and CDR2: SEHNR and FQNEAQ (reference sequence). The CDR3 runs 17 residues. Written as DNA, the CDR3 is TGTTCCAGCAGCTCTACCAAAACAGGGCTGGTGATCTACGAGCAGTACTTC. Translating gives CSSSSTKTGLVIYEQYF.

This clone was picked up a small number of times. The CDR3 spells CASSIRATSGRYEQYF. The CDR3 coding sequence is TGTGCCAGTAGTATACGGGCGACTAGCGGGAGATACGAGCAGTACTTC. V usage is TRBV19 and J usage is TRBJ2-7; TRBD2 aligns across 12 bases. Germline assignment: CDR1 LNHDA and CDR2 SQIVND (reference sequence). V lost 2 bases to trimming and J lost 4 bases; unmatched junction nucleotides: 6. This CDR3 has 16 residues. The whole variable domain, filled in from reference TRBV19 and TRBJ2-7, reads DGGITQSPKYLFRKEGQNVTLSCEQNLNHDAMYWYRQDPGQGLRLIYYSQIVNDFQKGDIAEGYSVSREKKESFPLTVTSAQKNPTAFYLCASSIRATSGRYEQYFGPGTRLTVT.

V is TRBV5-8 and J is TRBJ2-7; D is possibly TRBD1 (5 bases). V was pared by 0 bases and J by 1 base, with 5 bases between. The CDR3 has 13 residues. The germline V gene has CDR1 SGHTS and CDR2 YDEGEE. CDR3 nucleotides: TGTGCCAGCAGCTTGGGACAGTCCTACGAGCAGTACTTC. Its translation: CASSLGQSYEQYF.

V usage is TRBV7-9 and J usage is TRBJ2-3, with TRBD2 identical over 10 bases. The V gene end was trimmed by 1 base and the J gene end by 1 base; junction bases not matched to a gene: 5. This CDR3 comprises 17 residues. The germline gives CDR1 SEHNR, CDR2 FQNEAQ (reference sequence). CDR3 protein: CASSLGSSGSRTDTQYF. The CDR3 region has the DNA TGTGCCAGCAGCTTAGGGTCTAGCGGGAGCCGCACAGATACGCAGTATTTT.